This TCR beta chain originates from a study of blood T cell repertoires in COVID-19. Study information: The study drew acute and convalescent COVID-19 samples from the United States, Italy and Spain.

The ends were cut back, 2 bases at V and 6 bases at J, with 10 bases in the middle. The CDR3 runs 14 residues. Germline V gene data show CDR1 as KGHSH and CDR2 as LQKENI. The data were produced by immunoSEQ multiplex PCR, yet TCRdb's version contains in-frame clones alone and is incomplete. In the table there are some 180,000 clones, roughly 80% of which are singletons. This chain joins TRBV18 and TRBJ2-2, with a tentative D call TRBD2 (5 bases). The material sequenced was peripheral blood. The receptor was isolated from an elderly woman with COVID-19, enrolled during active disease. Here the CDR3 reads CASSPFPGSGELFF. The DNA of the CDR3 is TGTGCCAGCTCACCATTTCCGGGATCCGGGGAGCTGTTTTTT. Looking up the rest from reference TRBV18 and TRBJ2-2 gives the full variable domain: NAGVMQNPRHLVRRRGQEARLRCSPMKGHSHVYWYRQLPEEGLKFMVYLQKENIIDESGMPKERFSAEFPKEGPSILRIQQVVRGDSAAYFCASSPFPGSGELFFGEGSRLTVL.